These T cell receptor beta chains were read from a single sample in a study of blood T cell repertoires in COVID-19. Sequencing was performed with immunoSEQ multiplex PCR; in TCRdb, only in-frame clones are kept and a portion is missing. The data contain about 130,000 clones, nearly 90% of them seen just once; the ten biggest clones take up 1.2%. Material: peripheral blood. These receptors all come from a woman aged 80 or over with acute or convalescent COVID-19. CDR3s include the opening cysteine and the closing phenylalanine or tryptophan. A D gene is named only where the DNA matches it firmly. Size is stated for part of the rows, as once, few or many counts, or as a class when the clone is expanded.

j_gene,v_gene,d_gene,abundance,CDR3aa,CDR3nt
TRBJ2-3,TRBV6-5,TRBD1,-,CASSYGQGARDTQYF,TGTGCCAGCAGTTACGGGCAGGGGGCGCGAGATACGCAGTATTTT
TRBJ1-2,TRBV6-6,TRBD1,-,CASSYEGTGRGYTF,TGTGCCAGCAGTTACGAGGGGACAGGCCGCGGCTACACCTTC
TRBJ2-2,TRBV9,TRBD1,-,CASSFRQGPYTGELFF,TGTGCCAGCAGCTTCAGACAGGGACCTTACACCGGGGAGCTGTTTTTT
TRBJ2-3,TRBV9,-,-,CASSVAGGQNTDTQYF,TGTGCCAGCAGCGTGGCGGGGGGACAGAACACAGATACGCAGTATTTT
TRBJ2-2,TRBV11-1,TRBD1,once,CASSLRDSANTGELFF,TGTGCCAGCAGCTTACGGGACAGCGCGAACACCGGGGAGCTGTTTTTT
TRBJ2-1,TRBV6-5,-,-,CASSPGSGEQFF,TGTGCCAGCAGTCCAGGGTCAGGTGAGCAGTTCTTC
TRBJ2-5,TRBV6-2/TRBV6-3,TRBD2,-,CASSTGGTQYF,TGTGCCAGCAGTACGGGGGGGACCCAGTACTTC
TRBJ1-2,TRBV2,-,-,CASSDGRLNYGYTF,TGTGCCAGCAGTGATGGTAGACTTAACTATGGCTACACCTTC
TRBJ1-3,TRBV4-1,-,-,CASSQDPGNSGNTIYF,TGCGCCAGCAGCCAAGATCCGGGAAACTCTGGAAACACCATATATTTT
TRBJ2-5,TRBV7-9,TRBD2,-,CASSHGRTSGYQETQYF,TGTGCCAGCAGCCATGGGAGGACTAGCGGGTACCAAGAGACCCAGTACTTC
TRBJ1-5,TRBV19,-,-,CASRSSGGNQPQHF,TGTGCCAGTAGATCGTCAGGGGGCAATCAGCCCCAGCATTTT
TRBJ2-7,TRBV6-5,-,-,CASSYGIREGYEQYF,TGTGCCAGCAGTTACGGAATCCGGGAAGGTTACGAGCAGTACTTC